This passage covers 10 T cell receptor beta chains from one sample sequenced in a study of T cells in Graves' hyperthyroidism and ophthalmopathy. The source material, RNA transcripts, was used to amplify TCR beta CDR3 regions. Primed by the HTBI set, a first-round RT-PCR was run on the TCR CDR3. TCRdb used MiXCR to reprocess the multiplex PCR reads, holding one entry per CDR3 protein. The sample consists of around 520,000 distinct CDR3 sequences, around 13% of them appearing once. Sequences were obtained from blood. These receptors were taken from a middle-aged woman with Graves' hyperthyroidism.

This clonotype was detected ten times or more. V usage is TRBV5-1 and J usage is TRBJ1-6, with D possibly TRBD1 on 6 matching bases. V was trimmed by 3 bases and J by 8 bases, leaving 12 bases between them. Germline V lookup: CDR1 SGHRS, CDR2 YFSETQ. The CDR3 sequence is 14 residues long. Written as DNA, the CDR3 is TGCGCCAGCAGCTCGGGGGCGCGGTATTCACCCCTCCACTTT. This sequence encodes CASSSGARYSPLHF.

At least ten counts were recorded for this clonotype. The genes are TRBV13 and TRBJ2-5, with D perhaps TRBD1 (5 bases). Germline CDR1 is PRHDT and CDR2 is FYEKMQ (reference sequence). The CDR3 covers 14 residues. Trimming took off 0 bases at V and 4 bases at J, with 9 bases between the two ends. CDR3 sequence: CASSLGWGAETQYF. The CDR3 bases are TGTGCCAGCAGCTTAGGATGGGGCGCAGAGACCCAGTACTTC. Using reference TRBV13 and TRBJ2-5 for the parts outside the CDR3, the full variable domain is AAGVIQSPRHLIKEKRETATLKCYPIPRHDTVYWYQQGPGQDPQFLISFYEKMQSDKGSIPDRFSAQQFSDYHSELNMSSLELGDSALYFCASSLGWGAETQYFGPGTRLLVL.

This clonotype was observed many times. The chain joins TRBV28 to TRBJ2-3; a possible D gene is TRBD2 (6 bases). CDR1 is MDHEN and CDR2 is SYDVKM in the germline V gene. The CDR3 totals 13 residues. Trimming removed 7 bases from V and 4 bases from J, with 12 bases in between. CDR3 nucleotides: TGTGCCAGCACCGGGTCTAGCGCAGATACGCAGTATTTT. Translating it yields CASTGSSADTQYF.

The table lists this clonotype with many counts. In DNA, the CDR3 is TGCAGTGCTAAGGGGGACAAACAAGAGACCCAGTACTTC. Translated, it gives CSAKGDKQETQYF. The chain uses TRBV20-1 and TRBJ2-5; D possibly corresponds to TRBD1 (6 bases). Germline CDR1 DFQATT, CDR2 SNEGSKA (reference sequence). This CDR3 has 13 residues. The V end was cut by 4 bases, the J end by 2 bases, with 11 bases between.

This clonotype was picked up many times. The genes are TRBV15 and TRBJ2-5, with 8 nucleotides matching TRBD1. Trimming at V came to 1 base and at J to 3 bases, leaving 10 bases not matched to a gene. This CDR3 contains 17 residues. The V gene's germline CDR1 is LNHNV and CDR2 YYDKDF (reference sequence). This CDR3 is CATSRGSTGDRKETQYF. The CDR3 DNA reads TGTGCCACCAGCAGAGGATCGACAGGGGATAGGAAAGAGACCCAGTACTTC. The whole variable domain, filled in from reference TRBV15 and TRBJ2-5, reads DAMVIQNPRYQVTQFGKPVTLSCSQTLNHNVMYWYQQKSSQAPKLLFHYYDKDFNNEADTPDNFQSRRPNTSFCFLDIRSPGLGDTAMYLCATSRGSTGDRKETQYFGPGTRLLVL.

This clonotype was seen only a few times. The J gene is TRBJ1-4, the V gene TRBV19; D uncertain. Germline V gives CDR1 LNHDA, CDR2 SQIVND (reference sequence). The ends were cut back, 6 bases at V and 6 bases at J, with 11 bases in the middle. This CDR3 comprises 13 residues. This CDR3 is CASRRASDEKLFF. In nucleotides, the CDR3 is TGTGCCAGTAGAAGGGCCTCAGATGAAAAACTGTTTTTT.

This clonotype has a handful of counts. J is TRBJ2-3 and V is TRBV6-5, with D possibly TRBD2 on 5 matching bases. The CDR3 sequence is 15 residues long. Germline-derived CDR1 and CDR2 are MNHEY and SVGAGI. The ends were cut back, 0 bases at V and 2 bases at J, with 9 bases in the middle. The CDR3: CASSYSGGLTDTQYF. DNA for the CDR3: TGTGCCAGCAGTTACTCGGGCGGACTCACAGATACGCAGTATTTT.

This clonotype was seen repeatedly, ten times or more. The rearrangement uses TRBV5-1 and TRBJ2-3; 8 bases align to TRBD2. The CDR3 runs 16 residues. Germline CDR1 reads SGHRS; CDR2 reads YFSETQ. With V trimmed by 0 bases and J by 2 bases, 5 bases remained unmatched. The CDR3 is CASSLGLAKTTDTQYF. CDR3 coding DNA: TGCGCCAGCAGCTTGGGACTAGCGAAAACCACAGATACGCAGTATTTT.

This clonotype appeared many times. The genes are TRBV6-1 and TRBJ2-5, with TRBD1 identical over 11 bases. From germline, CDR1 is MNHNS and CDR2 SASEGT. V gave up 5 bases and J gave up 2 bases; unmatched junction bases: 7. The CDR3 runs 16 residues. CDR3 amino acids: CASSYSGTGGQETQYF. DNA of the CDR3: TGTGCCAGCAGTTATTCCGGGACAGGGGGACAAGAGACCCAGTACTTC.

The rearrangement joins TRBV11-2 to TRBJ1-1; 7 bases are a match to TRBD1. The germline gives CDR1 SGHAT, CDR2 FQNNGV. The CDR3 loop spans 14 amino acids. Trimming took 1 base from V and 4 from J; bases not matched to a gene: 3. The CDR3 loop reads CASSLAGTATEAFF. Here the CDR3 DNA reads TGTGCCAGCAGCTTAGCTGGGACAGCCACTGAAGCTTTCTTT.